The 28 T cell receptor delta chains below all came from one sample that was sequenced in a study of γδ T cells in repeated Plasmodium falciparum infection. TCRdb re-called the multiplex PCR reads using CATT. Here the sample spans about 93,000 delta-chain clones, 0.75% to 1% being singletons. Vgamma9/Vdelta2+ and Vdelta2-negative gammadelta T cells were flow-sorted from PBMC for bulk sequencing. The sequencing input was gamma-delta T cells from blood. The receptors come from a pool of human donors (malaria-infected and uninfected, not separated).

Points on this clone: This likely stems from a read error, as it lies one base from a far larger clone. The chain combines TRDV2 with TRDJ1, with TRDD3 matching over 8 bases. The J gene, absent from TCRdb, was called here by matching the DNA to germline. The J segment lost 3 bases and the V segment lost 7 bases, leaving 18 bases of the junction unmatched. The CDR3 runs to 17 residues. The germline V gene encodes CDR1 GEAIGNYY and CDR2 EKD. The CDR3 is CACDLLGVSDPPDKLIF. CDR3 DNA sequence: TGTGCCTGCGACCTACTGGGGGTGTCCGATCCCCCCGATAAACTCATCTTT.

With respect to this clone: TCRdb's entry gives the protein of a much larger clone, which mismatches this DNA's translation at residue 6, likely from a read error; the protein reported here is translated from the DNA. The chain employs TRDV1 and TRDJ1; 9 nucleotides agree with TRDD3. The J gene is absent in TCRdb and was assigned here via DNA matching to germline. The germline CDR1 and CDR2 sequences are TSWWSYY and QGS. The J segment lost 0 bases and the V segment lost 2 bases, leaving 10 bases of the junction unmatched. The CDR3 sequence is 18 residues long. CDR3 nucleotide sequence: TGTGCTCTTGGGGAAGCGATCGGGGGGATACAGTACACCGATAAACTCATCTTT. This codes for CALGEAIGGIQYTDKLIF.

This clone was observed a few times. A single base is all that separates this from a far larger clone, so a read error is likely. Other DNA sequences in this sample translate to the same CDR3. The genes are TRDV2 and TRDJ1, with D hard to call. Germline matching of the DNA provided the J gene here, since TCRdb leaves it blank. Per the germline V gene, CDR1 is GEAIGNYY and CDR2 is EKD. CDR3 length: 18 amino acids. Trimming pared 3 bases from V and 0 bases from J, leaving 22 bases between. CDR3 region: CACDVVGALRFNTDKLIF. CDR3 nucleotides: TGTGCCTGTGACGTCGTCGGGGCCCTCAGGTTCAACACCGATAAACTCATCTTT.

On this clone: This is likely an artifact of a read error, given a far larger clone one base away. The same CDR3 arises from other DNA sequences in this sample as well. V usage is TRDV1 and J usage is TRDJ1; 10 bases match TRDD3. The J gene is absent in TCRdb and was assigned here via DNA matching to germline. Germline-derived CDR1 and CDR2 are TSWWSYY and QGS. The CDR3 contains 22 residues. Here the CDR3 DNA reads TGTGCTCTCGGGGAACCTGGCCTTCCTAGGTACTGGGGGATTGCCTACACCGATAAACTCATCTTT. This encodes CALGEPGLPRYWGIAYTDKLIF.

This clone was seen a handful of times. It may be a read error: a sequence one base away is much more abundant. The J gene went uncalled, whereas the V gene is TRDV2; TRDD3, as called in the table, went unchecked against the DNA. Germline V gene lookup returns CDR1 GEAIGNYY and CDR2 EKD. There are 25 residues in the CDR3. The CDR3, as DNA: TGTGCCTGTGACACCGTTGCCGTACTGGGGGATACTGAGGAGTACGTGGGGGGACACACCGATAAGCTCATCTTT. Amino acids: CACDTVAVLGDTEEYVGGHTDKLIF.

Comment on this clone: The amino acid sequence in TCRdb belongs to a much larger clone and departs from this DNA's translation at residue 16, likely a sequencing read error; the sequence shown is translated from the DNA. This CDR3 is CALGGRGWGITNTDKPIF. DNA for the CDR3: TGTGCTCTTGGGGGGAGAGGGTGGGGGATAACAAACACCGATAAACCCATCTTT. Here the V gene is TRDV1, but the J gene went uncalled; the table's D call TRDD3 went unverified against the DNA. Germline V CDR1 and CDR2: TSWWSYY, QGS. This CDR3 is built from 18 residues.

On this clone: TCRdb's protein, taken from a much larger clone, differs from this DNA's translation at residue 10, likely owing to a read error; the protein displayed comes from the DNA. The chain employs TRDV1 and TRDJ1, with D possibly being TRDD3 (6 bases). The germline V gene has CDR1 TSWWSYY and CDR2 QGS. The CDR3 loop spans 12 amino acids. CDR3 nucleotides: TGTGCTCTTTTTTCCTCCCGGGATAAATTCATCTTT. It codes for CALFSSRDKFIF.

This clone was found a few times. The protein that TCRdb holds for this DNA derives from a much larger clone and differs from the translated DNA at residue 6, which likely indicates a read error; the protein shown here is translated from the DNA. J is TRDJ2 and V is TRDV2; unclear D gene. Germline V gene data show CDR1 as GEAIGNYY and CDR2 as EKD. Trimming stripped 0 bases from V and 4 bases from J, with 14 bases between. The length of the CDR3 is 16 residues. CDR3: CACDTAYGRGTAQLFF. The CDR3 nucleotides read TGTGCCTGTGACACCGCATATGGGAGAGGGACAGCACAACTCTTCTTT.

This clone was picked up a small number of times. This DNA's translation and the protein TCRdb lists, from a much larger clone, do not match at residue 14, likely due to a read error; the protein shown is translated from the DNA. The chain carries TRDV1 and TRDJ1; D is unclear. No J segment appears in TCRdb, so it was assigned here by matching the sequence to germline. Germline V gene sequence: CDR1 TSWWSYY, CDR2 QGS. This CDR3 comprises 19 residues. V lost 0 bases and J 3 bases, leaving 23 bases between the germline ends. This chain's CDR3 is CALGELPEPGSGYADKLIF. The DNA of the CDR3 is TGTGCTCTTGGGGAACTACCCGAACCGGGGTCCGGGTACGCCGATAAACTCATCTTT.

As for this clone: This probably arose from a read error, given a far larger clone one base away. Additional DNA sequences in this sample encode the identical CDR3. The V gene is TRDV1, the J gene TRDJ1; D might be TRDD3 (7 bases). The V gene lost 2 bases and the J gene lost 0 bases, with 31 bases spanning the gap. Per the germline V gene, CDR1 is TSWWSYY and CDR2 is QGS. The CDR3 is made up of 22 amino acids. CDR3 sequence: CALGESHLLRVTGVEDTDKLIF. The CDR3 nucleotides read TGTGCTCTTGGGGAATCTCACCTCCTACGGGTTACTGGGGTGGAAGACACCGATAAACTCATCTTT.

This clone was counted only a few times. TCRdb pairs this DNA with a much larger clone's protein that differs at residue 5, likely a read error; the protein shown was translated from the DNA. The V and J genes are TRDV2 and TRDJ1; D perhaps matches TRDD3 (5 bases). Matching the DNA to germline supplied the J gene, which TCRdb does not give. The CDR3 contains 19 residues. V was trimmed by 5 bases and J by 0 bases, leaving 27 bases between them. The germline gives CDR1 GEAIGNYY, CDR2 EKD. The CDR3 nucleotides read TGTGCCTGTGGTGGTTCCGCCGACACTCGGGGACTTTACACCGATAAACTCATCTTT. Translated: CACGGSADTRGLYTDKLIF.

This clone counts as medium-sized. V is TRDV1 and J is TRDJ1, with a possible D match to TRDD3 (6 bases). The CDR3 has 14 residues. The germline gives CDR1 TSWWSYY, CDR2 QGS. V was cut by 9 bases and J by 0 bases, with 14 bases left in between. As DNA, the CDR3 is TGTGCTCTCTGGGGACGATCGTACACCGATAAACTCATCTTT. It translates to CALWGRSYTDKLIF.

A remark on this clone: TCRdb has a much larger clone's protein, which differs at residue 7 from the translation of this DNA, likely because of a read error; what is shown is the protein translated from the DNA. The rearrangement links TRDV1 to TRDJ1, with D perhaps matching TRDD2 or TRDD3 (9 bases each). No J gene is reported in TCRdb; it was inferred here by comparing the DNA with germline. Germline values: CDR1 TSWWSYY, CDR2 QGS. With 3 bases removed from V and 10 bases from J, the gap between germline ends came to 42 bases. The CDR3 runs 22 residues. For the CDR3, the DNA is TGTGCTCTTGGGGACCCCTACCACCTTCCTACCCCATGGGGGATATTAGGGGAGTCACTCATCTTT. Encoded protein: CALGDPYHLPTPWGILGESLIF.

On this clone itself: This sequence is one base from a far larger clone and is likely a read error. This sample also contains other DNA sequences that code for the same CDR3. The chain joins TRDV2 to TRDJ1; D is perhaps TRDD3 (5 bases). TCRdb is silent on the J gene; assignment here came from matching the DNA to germline. The CDR3 runs to 19 residues. Trimming removed 1 base at V and 0 bases at J, with 23 bases between. CDR1 GEAIGNYY and CDR2 EKD come from the germline V gene. Here the CDR3 reads CACDTLTGGTLQYTDKLIF. CDR3 nucleotides: TGTGCCTGTGACACGCTTACTGGAGGAACACTCCAGTACACCGATAAACTCATCTTT.

Only a few counts were recorded for this clone. The protein TCRdb gives is from a much larger clone and does not agree with this DNA's translation at residue 13, likely a read error; the protein shown here comes from the DNA. The gene calls are TRDV2 and TRDJ1; D ambiguous. Germline matching of the DNA provided the J gene here, since TCRdb leaves it blank. The CDR3 is 18 residues long. Germline V gives CDR1 GEAIGNYY, CDR2 EKD. V shed 0 bases and J shed 3 bases, with 22 bases lying between them. The CDR3 bases are TGTGCCTGTGACACCCGGTCTAAGGTCCATCCGTACGCCGATAAACTCATCTTT. Its protein product is CACDTRSKVHPYADKLIF.

This clone showed up many times. The TCRdb record carries a much larger clone's protein, which differs from this DNA's translation at residue 11; a read error is the likely cause, and the protein listed here is the DNA translation. This chain connects TRDV1 to TRDJ1; no definite D call. Germline CDR1 reads TSWWSYY; CDR2 reads QGS. Deletions cut 1 base from V and 7 bases from J, with 16 bases between. The CDR3 runs 15 residues. The CDR3 loop is CALGEPDSRAGKLIF. The CDR3 DNA reads TGTGCTCTTGGGGAACCGGACAGTAGGGCCGGTAAACTCATCTTT.

Comment on this clone: This DNA's translation differs at residue 5 from TCRdb's protein, which comes from a much larger clone; a read error is likely, and the protein shown is translated from the DNA. This chain connects TRDV1 to TRDJ1; D is perhaps TRDD2 (5 bases). TCRdb offers no J gene call, so here the DNA was matched to germline to obtain one. CDR1 is TSWWSYY, CDR2 QGS, per germline. V lost 4 bases and J lost 2, with 26 bases in between. The CDR3 runs to 19 residues. CDR3 residues: CALGGSGPPVVLQTDKLIF. CDR3 coding DNA: TGTGCTCTTGGGGGATCGGGGCCCCCGGTCGTCCTTCAAACCGATAAACTCATCTTT.

About this clone: A read error is likely here: a far larger clone is one base away. Other DNA sequences within the sample encode an identical CDR3. The J gene is TRDJ4, the V gene TRDV1, with D maybe TRDD3 (10 bases). V was shortened by 3 bases and J by 0 bases, with 35 bases between the two germline ends. Germline V gene lookup returns CDR1 TSWWSYY and CDR2 QGS. The CDR3 is 22 amino acids. In DNA, the CDR3 is TGTGCTCTTGGGGACCCATACCTTCCTACGATGTCCACTGGGGGATCGGCCAGACCCCTGATCTTT. Residues: CALGDPYLPTMSTGGSARPLIF.

In regard to this clone: This likely came from a read error, as a far larger clone is one base away. Other DNA sequences within the sample encode an identical CDR3. The J gene is TRDJ3, the V gene TRDV2, with 9 positions matching TRDD3. The J gene, missing from TCRdb, was assigned here through DNA to germline matching. Germline V gene sequence: CDR1 GEAIGNYY, CDR2 EKD. The CDR3 sequence is 19 residues long. The CDR3, as DNA: TGTGCCTGCGACACCTTCCGGTGGGGGATAACCTGGGACACCCGACAGATGTTTTTC. Amino acids: CACDTFRWGITWDTRQMFF.

This clone has at least ten counts. The TCRdb protein, from a much larger clone, departs from this DNA's translation at residue 15, likely by read error; the protein shown derives from the DNA. This rearrangement joins TRDV2 to TRDJ1; D possibly corresponds to TRDD3 (6 bases). Assignment of the J gene here rests on matching the DNA to germline, because TCRdb gives none. Germline V CDR1 and CDR2: GEAIGNYY, EKD. V lost 1 base, J lost 0 bases, and 32 bases lay in between. The CDR3 is made up of 22 amino acids. CDR3 amino acids: CACDTLRDGGTNTGGYTDKLIF. The CDR3 DNA is TGTGCCTGTGACACTTTAAGGGATGGGGGGACCAATACAGGGGGCTACACCGATAAACTCATCTTT.

By proportion, this clone is medium-sized (0.01 to 0.1%). Other DNA sequences within the sample encode an identical CDR3. The chain uses TRDV1 and TRDJ1; 7 bases agree with TRDD3. The CDR3 extends over 18 amino acids. Germline loops: CDR1 TSWWSYY, CDR2 QGS. V dropped 0 bases and J dropped 0; count of bases not matched to a gene: 10. This CDR3 reads CALGELRPIWGYTDKLIF. DNA of the CDR3: TGTGCTCTTGGGGAACTTCGCCCAATCTGGGGGTACACCGATAAACTCATCTTT.

In the case of this clone: A far larger clone is only one base removed, so a read error is likely. Other DNA variants within this sample encode the same CDR3. The DNA of the CDR3 is TGTGCCTGTGATCGACTGGGGGGGAACTACACCGATAAACTCATCTTT. Protein sequence: CACDRLGGNYTDKLIF. The chain carries TRDV2 and TRDJ1, with 8 bases that match TRDD3. The J gene is absent in TCRdb and was assigned here via DNA matching to germline. V dropped 4 bases and J dropped 0; count of bases not matched to a gene: 9. This CDR3 spans 16 amino acids. From germline, CDR1 is GEAIGNYY and CDR2 EKD.

This clone was picked up a small number of times. A read error is likely here: a far larger clone is one base away. Other DNA sequences in this specimen translate into the identical CDR3. V gene TRDV1 combines with J gene TRDJ1; possible D gene TRDD3, 6 bases. The germline gives CDR1 TSWWSYY, CDR2 QGS. This CDR3 has 22 amino acids. The CDR3 region has the DNA TGTGCCCTTGGGGAACTTGGAGGGGACTTAGGTACTGGGAACTACCTTTCCGATAAACTCATCTTT. Its protein is CALGELGGDLGTGNYLSDKLIF.

This clone has a handful of counts. TCRdb's protein for this DNA is that of a much larger clone and differs from the translation at residue 9, likely a read error; the protein shown is the DNA translation. The rearrangement joins TRDV2 to TRDJ1, with D tentatively TRDD3 (5 bases). TCRdb lists no J gene, so it was determined here by aligning the DNA to germline. Trimming took off 3 bases at V and 0 bases at J, with 22 bases between the two ends. The CDR3 consists of 18 residues. Germline CDR1 GEAIGNYY, CDR2 EKD. The CDR3 reads CACDAVLGLGSNTDKLIF. CDR3 bases: TGTGCCTGTGACGCAGTTTTAGGTTTGGGATCGAACACCGATAAACTCATCTTT.

This clone was seen more than once but under ten times. A far larger clone is just one base off, so this is likely a read error. The V and J genes are TRDV1 and TRDJ1; 12 bases map to TRDD3. In the absence of a J gene in TCRdb, the DNA was matched to germline to assign it here. The germline V gene encodes CDR1 TSWWSYY and CDR2 QGS. CDR3 length equals 22 residues. In DNA, the CDR3 is TGTGCCCTTGGGGGCCACCTTCCTAATAGTCTGGGGGATACGGTGGTCACCGATAAACTCATCTTT. This codes for CALGGHLPNSLGDTVVTDKLIF.

This clone was picked up a small number of times. The protein recorded in TCRdb matches a much larger clone and deviates from this DNA's translation at residue 5, suggesting a read error; the protein here is obtained by translating the DNA. This chain's CDR3 is CALGPLPFNLGDNIDKLIF. CDR3 nucleotide sequence: TGTGCTCTTGGGCCCCTTCCTTTTAACCTGGGGGATAATATCGATAAACTCATCTTT. V usage is TRDV1 and J usage is TRDJ1; TRDD3 aligns across 10 bases. As TCRdb names no J gene, one was assigned here on the basis of a DNA match to germline. V was pared by 5 bases and J by 4 bases, with 19 bases of the junction left unmatched. This CDR3 comprises 19 residues. Germline V lookup: CDR1 TSWWSYY, CDR2 QGS.

Comment on this clone: For this DNA, TCRdb reports the protein of a much larger clone, which diverges at residue 20, most likely from a read error; the protein presented here is translated directly from the DNA. This CDR3 is CALGERLPTQLGDTGTDKLTF. In DNA form, the CDR3 reads TGTGCTCTTGGGGAACGCCTTCCTACGCAGTTGGGGGATACTGGCACCGATAAACTCACCTTT. Called V gene: TRDV1; the J gene was not called; the D segment call TRDD3 is taken from the table without a DNA check. Germline V gene lookup returns CDR1 TSWWSYY and CDR2 QGS. CDR3 size: 21 residues.

Ten or more counts support this clone. This same CDR3 is encoded by further DNA sequences in the sample. The CDR3 DNA reads as TGTGCTCTTGGGGGACTTCCTACCGATAGTTGGGGGTACCCTCCAATTACCGATAAACTCATCTTT. This gives the protein CALGGLPTDSWGYPPITDKLIF. The chain recombines TRDV1 with TRDJ1; TRDD2 agrees at 8 bases. The germline V gene encodes CDR1 TSWWSYY and CDR2 QGS. The CDR3 length is 22 residues. V trimming: 4 bases; J trimming: 2 bases; junction bases outside the gene matches: 27.